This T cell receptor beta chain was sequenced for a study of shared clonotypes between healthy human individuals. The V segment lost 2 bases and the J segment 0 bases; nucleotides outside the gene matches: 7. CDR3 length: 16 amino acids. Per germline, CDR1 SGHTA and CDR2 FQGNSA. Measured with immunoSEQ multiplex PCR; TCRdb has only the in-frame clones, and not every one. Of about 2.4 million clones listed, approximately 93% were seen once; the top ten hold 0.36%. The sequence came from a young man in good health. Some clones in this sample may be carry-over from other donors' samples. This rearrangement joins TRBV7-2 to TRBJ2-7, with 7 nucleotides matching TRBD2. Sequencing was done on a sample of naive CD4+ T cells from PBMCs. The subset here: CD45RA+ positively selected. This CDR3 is CASSLYGGGTSYEQYF. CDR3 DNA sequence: TGTGCCAGCAGCTTATATGGGGGAGGGACCTCCTACGAGCAGTACTTC.